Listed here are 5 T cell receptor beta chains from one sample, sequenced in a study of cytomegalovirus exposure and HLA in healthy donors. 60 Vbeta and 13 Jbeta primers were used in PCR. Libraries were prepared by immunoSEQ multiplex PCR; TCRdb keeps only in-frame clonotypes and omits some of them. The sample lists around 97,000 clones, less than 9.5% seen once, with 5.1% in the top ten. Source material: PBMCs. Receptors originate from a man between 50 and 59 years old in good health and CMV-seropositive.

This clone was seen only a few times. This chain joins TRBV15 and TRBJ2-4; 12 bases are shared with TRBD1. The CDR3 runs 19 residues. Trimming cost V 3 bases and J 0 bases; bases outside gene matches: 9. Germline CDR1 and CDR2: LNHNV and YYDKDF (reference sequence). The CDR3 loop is CATSRSLGTGGLAKNIQYF. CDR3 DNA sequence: TGTGCCACCAGCAGGTCCTTAGGGACAGGGGGCTTAGCCAAAAACATTCAGTACTTC.

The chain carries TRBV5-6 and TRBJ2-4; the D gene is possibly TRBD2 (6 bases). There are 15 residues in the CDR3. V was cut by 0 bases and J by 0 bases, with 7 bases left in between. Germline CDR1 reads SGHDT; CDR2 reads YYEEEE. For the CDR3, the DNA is TGTGCCAGCAGCTTGGGGGACTTAGCCAAAAACATTCAGTACTTC. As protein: CASSLGDLAKNIQYF.

For the CDR3, the DNA is TGCGCCAGCAGCCAAGAAGTTTCCCTCTCCTACGAGCAGTACTTC. This translates into CASSQEVSLSYEQYF. V and J are TRBV4-1 and TRBJ2-5; no clear D. The J call may not be correct, given that the DNA end is closer to TRBJ2-7. Germline CDR1 and CDR2: MGHRA and YSYEKL. This CDR3 region has 15 residues.

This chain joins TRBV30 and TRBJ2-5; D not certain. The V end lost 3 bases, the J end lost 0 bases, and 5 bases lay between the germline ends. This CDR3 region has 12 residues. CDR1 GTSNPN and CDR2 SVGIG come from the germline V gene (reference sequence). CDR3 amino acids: CAWSQNQETQYF. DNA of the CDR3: TGTGCCTGGAGCCAGAACCAAGAGACCCAGTACTTC.

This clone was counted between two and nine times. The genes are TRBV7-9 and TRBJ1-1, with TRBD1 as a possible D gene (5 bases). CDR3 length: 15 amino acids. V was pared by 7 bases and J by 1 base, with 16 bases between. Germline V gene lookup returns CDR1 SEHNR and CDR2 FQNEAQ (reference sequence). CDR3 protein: CASIRWGEPNTEAFF. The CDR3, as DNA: TGTGCCAGCATCCGATGGGGGGAACCGAACACTGAAGCTTTCTTT.